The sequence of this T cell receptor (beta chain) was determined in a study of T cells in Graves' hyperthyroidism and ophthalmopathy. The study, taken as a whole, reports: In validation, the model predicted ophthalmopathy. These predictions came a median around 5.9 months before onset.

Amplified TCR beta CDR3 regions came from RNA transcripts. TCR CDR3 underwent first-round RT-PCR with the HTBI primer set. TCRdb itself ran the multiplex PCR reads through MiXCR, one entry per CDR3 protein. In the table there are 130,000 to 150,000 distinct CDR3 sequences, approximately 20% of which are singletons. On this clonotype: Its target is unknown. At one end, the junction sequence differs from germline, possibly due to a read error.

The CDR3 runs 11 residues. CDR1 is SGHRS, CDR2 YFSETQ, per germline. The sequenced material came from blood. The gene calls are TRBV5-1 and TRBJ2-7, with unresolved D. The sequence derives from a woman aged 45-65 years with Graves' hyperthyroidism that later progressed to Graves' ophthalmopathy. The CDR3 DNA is TGCGCCAGCAGCTTGGGCGTCGAGCGGTACTTC. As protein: CASSLGVERYF.